This T cell receptor (beta chain) was observed in a study of CD8+CD57+ T cells in acquired aplastic anemia. Only patients with CD8+CD57+ cell expansion on flow cytometry were chosen for sequencing. Each patient gave a blood sample that was collected before any therapy had been received. Findings of the study overall: In common between the patients and the controls were twenty-nine CD8+ CDR3 sequences.

According to the study, genomic DNA was the template for TCR beta VDJ and CDR3 profiling. TCRdb re-called the reads through MiXCR, storing one row per CDR3 protein. The table has about 120,000 distinct CDR3 sequences, under 60% seen once. Regarding this clonotype: The antigen is not known.

The receptor comes from a human donor with aplastic anemia. Sequences were obtained from sorted CD4+, CD8+, or CD8+CD57+ T cells (not recorded which) from PBMCs.

CDR3 DNA: TGCAGCGTAGGGTCTACCGGGACAGGGGTAAATGAGCAGTTCTTC. Its protein is CSVGSTGTGVNEQFF. This chain links TRBV29-1 with TRBJ2-1; TRBD1 aligns across 10 bases. CDR3 length: 15 residues. In germline, CDR1 is SQVTM, CDR2 ANQGSEA. The V segment lost 6 bases and the J segment 7 bases; nucleotides outside the gene matches: 12.